The 19 T cell receptor beta chains below were found in one sample sequenced in a study of T cells in Graves' hyperthyroidism and ophthalmopathy. TCR beta CDR3 regions were amplified from RNA. TCR CDR3 underwent first-round RT-PCR with the HTBI primer set. Using its own MiXCR run on the multiplex PCR reads, TCRdb lists one record per CDR3 protein. The repertoire includes around 350,000 distinct CDR3 sequences, around 16% of them detected once, and 25% to 35% sits in the top ten. Sequencing input: blood. These receptors were taken from a woman younger than 30 with Graves' hyperthyroidism that later progressed to Graves' ophthalmopathy.

The genes are TRBV9 and TRBJ1-2, with unresolved D. Between the trimmed V and J ends, which lost 1 base and 5 bases, there was a span of 12 bases. The germline gives CDR1 SGDLS, CDR2 YYNGEE. The CDR3 runs 14 residues. CDR3 sequence reads: CASSVNTSPYGYTF. In DNA form, the CDR3 reads TGTGCCAGCAGCGTAAATACATCGCCTTATGGCTACACCTTC.

This clonotype was found many times. This rearrangement joins TRBV11-2 to TRBJ2-1, with D perhaps given as TRBD1 or TRBD2 (6 bases each). V lost 5 bases, J lost 7 bases, and 21 bases lay in between. Germline V gives CDR1 SGHAT, CDR2 FQNNGV. The CDR3 is 16 residues long. CDR3 coding DNA: TGTGCCAGCAGCCTCAGCGCGGCGGGACACAAGAATGAGCAGTTCTTC. The encoded protein is CASSLSAAGHKNEQFF.

On this clonotype: With a much larger clone just one base away, this may be a read error. The chain employs TRBV24-1 and TRBJ2-1; D may correspond to TRBD1 or TRBD2 (5 bases each). Trimming shortened V by 10 bases and J by 7 bases, and 19 bases separated the two germline ends. There are 14 residues in the CDR3. Germline loops: CDR1 KGHDR, CDR2 SFDVKD. The CDR3: CATSGTKSRNEQFF. The CDR3 bases are TGTGCCACTTCCGGGACCAAGTCGCGGAATGAGCAGTTCTTC.

This clonotype appeared many times. The chain is built from TRBV11-2 and TRBJ2-5; possibly TRBD1 for D (5 bases). The germline CDR1 and CDR2 sequences are SGHAT and FQNNGV. V was cut by 1 base and J by 4 bases, with 10 bases left in between. CDR3 length equals 14 residues. CDR3 region: CASSLGQGIETQYF. Written as DNA, the CDR3 is TGTGCCAGCAGCTTAGGGCAGGGCATAGAGACCCAGTACTTC.

In this sample, this clonotype turned up a few times. The V and J genes are TRBV3-1 and TRBJ2-1; the D is unclear. Germline CDR1 and CDR2: LGHDT and YNNKEL (reference sequence). With 1 base removed from V and 7 bases from J, the gap between germline ends came to 11 bases. The CDR3 consists of 14 residues. This CDR3 reads CASSQGFPGNEQFF. For the CDR3, the DNA is TGTGCCAGCAGCCAAGGGTTCCCTGGGAATGAGCAGTTCTTC.

This chain uses TRBV28 with TRBJ1-6, with D unresolved. Germline V gene sequence: CDR1 MDHEN, CDR2 SYDVKM. V lost 6 bases, J lost 10 bases, and 16 bases lay in between. The CDR3 extends over 14 amino acids. CDR3 residues: CASSPAPRGSPLHF. The CDR3 region has the DNA TGTGCCAGCAGCCCCGCCCCCAGAGGGTCACCCCTCCACTTT.

The rearrangement joins TRBV20-1 to TRBJ2-1; 7 positions match TRBD1. Germline CDR1 DFQATT, CDR2 SNEGSKA (reference sequence). CDR3 length: 14 residues. After removal of 6 bases from V and 8 bases from J, the junction contained 13 bases not matched to a gene. The DNA for the CDR3 is TGCAGTGCCCGCCGGGACAGCGGTACGGATGAGCAGTTCTTC. Protein sequence: CSARRDSGTDEQFF.

This clonotype appeared a few times. V is TRBV7-9 and J is TRBJ2-1; the match to TRBD2 covers 14 bases. Germline V gene sequence: CDR1 SEHNR, CDR2 FQNEAQ (reference sequence). J gave up 4 bases and V 3 bases, and 17 bases lay outside the gene matches. The length of the CDR3 is 21 residues. This CDR3 is CASSFTHGTSGRRGHYNEQFF. The CDR3 coding sequence is TGTGCCAGCAGCTTCACCCATGGGACTAGCGGGAGAAGGGGGCATTACAATGAGCAGTTCTTC.

Ten or more counts support this clonotype. The J gene is TRBJ1-1, the V gene TRBV19; D is perhaps TRBD1 (5 bases). The CDR3 totals 15 residues. The V end was cut by 5 bases, the J end by 0 bases, with 13 bases between. Germline loops: CDR1 LNHDA, CDR2 SQIVND (reference sequence). For the CDR3, the DNA is TGTGCCAGTAGTCCCCTTGGGACCGTGAACACTGAAGCTTTCTTT. It yields the protein CASSPLGTVNTEAFF.

This clonotype was detected ten times or more. The gene calls are TRBV6-1 and TRBJ2-3; possibly TRBD1 for D (6 bases). The CDR3 extends over 17 amino acids. Germline loops: CDR1 MNHNS, CDR2 SASEGT. Trimming left V 5 bases short and J 3 bases short, with 21 bases between. The CDR3, as DNA: TGTGCCAGCAGTTACGACGTGGACAGTTTGGGTACAGATACGCAGTATTTT. Its protein product is CASSYDVDSLGTDTQYF.

This clonotype has a count of ten or more. This chain joins TRBV2 and TRBJ2-1, with 8 nucleotides matching TRBD2. Trimming removed 8 bases from V and 8 bases from J; junction bases left unmatched: 11. CDR1 is SNHLY and CDR2 is FYNNEI in the germline V gene. This CDR3 spans 14 amino acids. In DNA, the CDR3 is TGTGCCAGCTGCGAGTCGGGAGGGGTCGATGAGCAGTTCTTC. Its translation: CASCESGGVDEQFF.

The chain couples TRBV7-2 to TRBJ2-2; D remains unclear. CDR3 length equals 15 residues. V was pared by 5 bases and J by 0 bases, with 10 bases between. Germline loops: CDR1 SGHTA, CDR2 FQGNSA. CDR3 sequence reads: CASSPGNTNTGELFF. The CDR3 nucleotides read TGTGCCAGCAGCCCCGGCAATACGAACACCGGGGAGCTGTTTTTT.

This clonotype was observed at least ten times. J is TRBJ2-7 and V is TRBV6-1, with 8 bases identical to TRBD1. There are 16 residues in the CDR3. J gave up 2 bases and V 5 bases, and 11 bases lay outside the gene matches. In germline, CDR1 is MNHNS, CDR2 SASEGT. This CDR3 is CASSYPTGTGTYEQYF. CDR3 DNA: TGTGCCAGCAGTTACCCTACCGGGACAGGAACCTACGAGCAGTACTTC.

This clonotype was observed a few times. The chain employs TRBV27 and TRBJ2-7; TRBD1 is a possible D gene (6 bases). This CDR3 spans 13 amino acids. The V end was cut by 3 bases, the J end by 4 bases, with 10 bases between. CDR1 is MNHEY and CDR2 is SMNVEV in the germline V gene (reference sequence). The CDR3 coding sequence is TGTGCCAGCAGTTTCGGACAGCAATACGAGCAGTACTTC. Its translation: CASSFGQQYEQYF.

This clonotype was recorded many times. V and J are TRBV12-3 or TRBV12-4 and TRBJ2-7, with D unclear. The CDR3 runs to 13 residues. V was pared by 0 bases and J by 4 bases, with 7 bases between. DNA of the CDR3: TGTGCCAGCAGTTTAGCGCCGGGTTACGAGCAGTACTTC. Its translation is CASSLAPGYEQYF.

The chain carries TRBV9 and TRBJ2-1; 10 bases agree with TRBD2. V shed 3 bases, J shed 7 bases, and the junction held 7 bases outside the gene matches. Germline lookup yields CDR1 SGDLS and CDR2 YYNGEE. The CDR3 is 15 residues long. The CDR3 loop reads CASSEGTSATNEQFF. For the CDR3, the DNA is TGTGCCAGCAGCGAGGGGACTAGCGCGACGAATGAGCAGTTCTTC.

This clonotype was observed many times. V gene TRBV6-1 combines with J gene TRBJ2-7; tentative D call: TRBD2 (5 bases). The CDR3 has 13 residues. V lost 7 bases, J lost 4 bases, and 14 bases lay in between. Germline CDR1 is MNHNS and CDR2 is SASEGT. CDR3 sequence (DNA): TGTGCCAGCATTACAGTGGGAGCTTACGAGCAGTACTTC. Translating it yields CASITVGAYEQYF.

This clonotype appeared many times. The V gene is TRBV6-2 or TRBV6-3, the J gene TRBJ2-7, with 8 bases fitting TRBD2. The ends lost 7 bases at V and 3 bases at J; junction bases unmatched: 8. The CDR3 runs 14 residues. Germline V gene data show CDR1 as MNHEY and CDR2 as SVGEGT. CDR3 sequence: CASTGLAGLYEQYF. The DNA of the CDR3 is TGTGCCAGCACGGGGCTAGCGGGCCTCTACGAGCAGTACTTC.

This clonotype occurred many times. The chain links TRBV27 to TRBJ1-1; D not resolved. This CDR3 comprises 13 residues. Germline values: CDR1 MNHEY, CDR2 SMNVEV (reference sequence). V was pared by 5 bases and J by 4 bases, with 11 bases between. In DNA, the CDR3 is TGTGCCAGCAGTGTACTTTGGGGCACTGAAGCTTTCTTT. Its translation is CASSVLWGTEAFF.